A single sample is the source of the 27 T cell receptor beta chains below, sequenced in a study of PD-1 blockade in classical Hodgkin lymphoma. The time point is: cycle 4 day 1 (C4D1), after six to seven weeks of nivolumab. After autologous stem cell transplantation all patients relapsed, and prior brentuximab vedotin exposure differed between cohorts. The protocol was immunoSEQ multiplex PCR, while the TCRdb copy is restricted to in-frame clones and leaves out a portion. This table holds tens of thousands of clones, 80% found once. Here the sequenced sample was peripheral blood mononuclear cells (PBMCs), taken before the fourth cycle of nivolumab. The source of these receptors is a human donor with classical Hodgkin lymphoma.

This clone is termed medium-sized. V and J are TRBV7-9 and TRBJ1-1; D is perhaps TRBD1 (6 bases). This CDR3 spans 13 amino acids. In germline, CDR1 is SEHNR, CDR2 FQNEAQ (reference sequence). The germline V and J ends were trimmed by 2 bases and 5 bases, with 9 bases remaining between them. CDR3 protein: CASSLSQGTEAFF. The CDR3 DNA reads as TGTGCCAGCAGCTTATCACAGGGTACTGAAGCTTTCTTT.

The rearrangement links TRBV29-1 to TRBJ2-3, with 7 nucleotides matching TRBD2. The CDR3 has 14 residues. Per the germline V gene, CDR1 is SQVTM and CDR2 is ANQGSEA. Trimming at V came to 3 bases and at J to 6 bases, leaving 9 bases not matched to a gene. Here the CDR3 reads CSVDLGLGPDTQYF. CDR3 nucleotides: TGCAGCGTTGATCTAGGACTAGGTCCGGATACGCAGTATTTT.

V gene TRBV4-1 combines with J gene TRBJ2-7; TRBD2 aligns across 8 bases. CDR1 is MGHRA and CDR2 is YSYEKL in the germline V gene. Trimming took 1 base from V and 3 from J; bases not matched to a gene: 5. The CDR3 length is 15 residues. CDR3 loop: CASSQGREGFYEQYF. In DNA, the CDR3 is TGCGCCAGCAGCCAAGGACGGGAGGGCTTCTACGAGCAGTACTTC.

The gene calls are TRBV19 and TRBJ2-7, with 9 bases aligning to TRBD1. The CDR3 is made up of 16 amino acids. The V gene's germline CDR1 is LNHDA and CDR2 SQIVND (reference sequence). Trimming at V came to 4 bases and at J to 6 bases, leaving 13 bases not matched to a gene. The CDR3 sequence: CASSTTPGTGLAEQYF. CDR3 coding DNA: TGTGCCAGTAGTACAACCCCCGGGACAGGGCTTGCCGAGCAGTACTTC.

This clone was counted a single time. The CDR3: CASSLVAVNEKLFF. For the CDR3, the DNA is TGTGCCAGCAGCTTGGTGGCAGTAAATGAAAAACTGTTTTTT. The rearrangement links TRBV5-6 to TRBJ1-4; no firm D call. The length of the CDR3 is 14 residues. V dropped 0 bases and J dropped 5 bases, with 8 bases sitting between them. The V gene's germline CDR1 is SGHDT and CDR2 YYEEEE. The whole variable domain, filled in from reference TRBV5-6 and TRBJ1-4, reads DAGVTQSPTHLIKTRGQQVTLRCSPKSGHDTVSWYQQALGQGPQFIFQYYEEEERQRGNFPDRFSGHQFPNYSSELNVNALLLGDSALYLCASSLVAVNEKLFFGSGTQLSVL.

V is TRBV19 and J is TRBJ2-5; no clear D gene. Trimming removed 3 bases at V and 4 bases at J, with 12 bases between. The CDR3 is made up of 14 amino acids. Germline V gene lookup returns CDR1 LNHDA and CDR2 SQIVND (reference sequence). The CDR3 DNA reads as TGTGCCAGTAGTATTAACGCAGGCGGAGAGACCCAGTACTTC. This translates into CASSINAGGETQYF.

This chain uses TRBV10-3 with TRBJ2-7; tentative D call: TRBD2 (6 bases). Germline V gene data show CDR1 as ENHRY and CDR2 as SYGVKD. Trimming stripped 2 bases from V and 5 bases from J, with 16 bases between. The length of the CDR3 is 15 residues. The DNA for the CDR3 is TGTGCCATCAGTGAGCCGCGAGGGAGGTACCACGAGCAGTACTTC. Translated: CAISEPRGRYHEQYF.

V and J are TRBV7-9 and TRBJ2-7; unclear D gene. The CDR3 contains 12 residues. Trimming cost V 5 bases and J 6 bases, with 11 bases left between them. Germline CDR1 and CDR2: SEHNR and FQNEAQ (reference sequence). In DNA, the CDR3 is TGTGCCAGCAGCGGCGGTCATCGCGAGCAGTACTTC. Encoded protein: CASSGGHREQYF.

A single count supports this clone. The chain combines TRBV27 with TRBJ1-1; possibly TRBD1 for D (5 bases). This CDR3 has 18 residues. Germline CDR1 and CDR2: MNHEY and SMNVEV (reference sequence). The V and J ends lost 7 bases and 0 bases respectively, with 24 bases between them. The CDR3 bases are TGTGCCAGCATCGGACCTTCGACAGTTTGGCGCTTGAACACTGAAGCTTTCTTT. Translation gives CASIGPSTVWRLNTEAFF.

The chain couples TRBV4-1 to TRBJ2-3, with a possible D match to TRBD2 (7 bases). Trimming stripped 1 base from V and 3 bases from J, with 17 bases between. The CDR3 runs to 17 residues. Germline assignment: CDR1 MGHRA and CDR2 YSYEKL. The CDR3 is CASSQGPGAGQTDTQYF. The CDR3 bases are TGCGCCAGCAGCCAAGGCCCGGGAGCGGGACAAACAGATACGCAGTATTTT.

The CDR3 here is CASSPLGALSSYNEQFF. The CDR3 DNA reads TGTGCCAGCTCACCACTTGGCGCGCTGAGCTCCTACAATGAGCAGTTCTTC. The chain employs TRBV18 and TRBJ2-1; D call uncertain. The CDR3 extends over 17 amino acids. The germline CDR1 and CDR2 sequences are KGHSH and LQKENI. V lost 1 base, J lost 0 bases, and 13 bases lay in between.

The V call is TRBV28, the J call TRBJ2-1; TRBD2 aligns across 8 bases. This CDR3 comprises 16 residues. In germline, CDR1 is MDHEN, CDR2 SYDVKM. V trimming: 6 bases; J trimming: 4 bases; junction bases outside the gene matches: 11. DNA for the CDR3: TGTGCCAGCAGCGGGGCGAGGGGCGGGAGGTACAATGAGCAGTTCTTC. Its translation is CASSGARGGRYNEQFF.

The rearrangement uses TRBV2 and TRBJ1-3; TRBD1 matches 7 bases. Germline lookup yields CDR1 SNHLY and CDR2 FYNNEI. J was trimmed by 4 bases and V by 3 bases; bases with no gene match: 9. The CDR3 spans 16 residues. This chain's CDR3 is CASSDPGRGSGNTIYF. The DNA of the CDR3 is TGTGCCAGCAGTGACCCGGGCAGGGGGTCCGGAAACACCATATATTTT.

The chain combines TRBV18 with TRBJ2-1; tentatively, D is TRBD2 (6 bases). This CDR3 is 14 amino acids long. V was clipped by 3 bases and J by 3 bases, with 9 bases between them. CDR1 is KGHSH and CDR2 is LQKENI in the germline V gene. The CDR3: CASSPGTGYNEQFF. DNA for the CDR3: TGTGCCAGCTCACCTGGGACTGGCTACAATGAGCAGTTCTTC.

The chain couples TRBV2 to TRBJ2-5, with 7 bases lining up with TRBD2. The DNA end favors TRBJ2-7, so the J call may be wrong. CDR3 length: 15 residues. Germline lookup yields CDR1 SNHLY and CDR2 FYNNEI. CDR3 nucleotides: TGTGCCAGCAGTGAAGCCGGGGGAGGGCCCTACGAGCAGTACTTC. As protein: CASSEAGGGPYEQYF.

For the CDR3, the DNA is TGTGCCAGCAGCTTTAGCGGCTACGAGCAGTACTTC. Translating gives CASSFSGYEQYF. The V and J genes are TRBV6-6 and TRBJ2-7; perhaps TRBD2 as D (6 bases). V was clipped by 6 bases and J by 3 bases, with 9 bases between them. Looked up from germline, CDR1 is MNHNY and CDR2 is SVGAGI (reference sequence). This CDR3 contains 12 residues.

In its sample, this clone was seen a few times. The chain joins TRBV5-4 to TRBJ1-1, with a possible D match to TRBD1 (5 bases). The CDR3 covers 15 residues. CDR1 is SGHNT and CDR2 is YYREEE in the germline V gene (reference sequence). Trimming removed 3 bases at V and 2 bases at J, with 14 bases between. The CDR3 sequence: CASSSRTTLNTEAFF. CDR3 bases: TGTGCCAGCAGCTCTAGGACAACTTTAAACACTGAAGCTTTCTTT. Filled out from reference TRBV5-4 and TRBJ1-1, the complete variable domain reads ETGVTQSPTHLIKTRGQQVTLRCSSQSGHNTVSWYQQALGQGPQFIFQYYREEENGRGNFPPRFSGLQFPNYSSELNVNALELDDSALYLCASSSRTTLNTEAFFGQGTRLTVV.

The chain employs TRBV7-9 and TRBJ2-7, with D unclear. The V gene's germline CDR1 is SEHNR and CDR2 FQNEAQ (reference sequence). V lost 5 bases to trimming and J lost 2 bases, with 7 bases between them. The CDR3 has 12 residues. CDR3 coding DNA: TGTGCCAGCAGCCCCGGTACCTACGAGCAGTACTTC. Protein: CASSPGTYEQYF.

As regards this clone: Other DNA sequences in the sample encode the same CDR3. The rearrangement joins TRBV27 to TRBJ2-3; the D gene is possibly TRBD1 (5 bases). The germline CDR1 and CDR2 sequences are MNHEY and SMNVEV (reference sequence). The CDR3 runs 15 residues. V gave up 5 bases and J gave up 2 bases, with 14 bases separating them. The CDR3 loop reads CASSPQGYYTDTQYF. CDR3 bases: TGTGCCAGCAGTCCCCAGGGCTACTACACAGATACGCAGTATTTT.

The chain carries TRBV19 and TRBJ2-3, with 12 bases matching TRBD2. The CDR3 is 17 residues long. The germline V gene has CDR1 LNHDA and CDR2 SQIVND (reference sequence). V shed 9 bases and J 1 base; nucleotides not matched to a gene: 11. The DNA of the CDR3 is TGTGCCAGCACCCCGTCGACTAGCGGGAGTGGCACAGATACGCAGTATTTT. Amino acid sequence: CASTPSTSGSGTDTQYF.

V gene TRBV19 combines with J gene TRBJ2-1; D perhaps matches TRBD2 (6 bases). The V end was cut by 6 bases, the J end by 5 bases, with 17 bases between. The V gene's germline CDR1 is LNHDA and CDR2 SQIVND (reference sequence). The CDR3 is 15 amino acids. The CDR3 reads CASRLSGNMNNEQFF. The CDR3 DNA reads as TGTGCCAGTAGACTTAGCGGAAATATGAACAATGAGCAGTTCTTC.

V is TRBV19 and J is TRBJ2-3, with D perhaps matching TRBD2 (5 bases). The V end was cut by 3 bases, the J end by 4 bases, with 8 bases between. There are 13 residues in the CDR3. Per germline, CDR1 LNHDA and CDR2 SQIVND (reference sequence). CDR3 sequence reads: CASSISGSDTQYF. The CDR3 DNA reads as TGTGCCAGTAGTATTTCGGGGTCAGATACGCAGTATTTT.

This clone was counted only a few times. The chain couples TRBV6-1 to TRBJ2-2; the match to TRBD2 covers 10 bases. J lost 6 bases, V lost 5 bases, and 3 bases had no gene match. This CDR3 comprises 14 residues. Germline CDR1 and CDR2: MNHNS and SASEGT. CDR3 nucleotide sequence: TGTGCCAGCAGTCCGACTAGCGGGTCCGGGGAGCTGTTTTTT. Protein sequence: CASSPTSGSGELFF.

This chain links TRBV7-3 with TRBJ2-7, with TRBD2 as a possible D gene (5 bases). The CDR3 loop spans 13 amino acids. CDR1 SGHTA and CDR2 FQGTGA come from the germline V gene. The germline V and J ends were trimmed by 5 bases and 1 base, with 9 bases remaining between them. The CDR3 spells CASSATGSYEQYF. The CDR3, as DNA: TGTGCCAGCAGCGCTACGGGATCCTACGAGCAGTACTTC.

DNA of the CDR3: TGTGCCAGTAGGGGGAAGGCCTACGAGCAGTACTTC. This gives the protein CASRGKAYEQYF. The V and J genes are TRBV19 and TRBJ2-7; D not resolved. The germline gives CDR1 LNHDA, CDR2 SQIVND (reference sequence). V was pared by 6 bases and J by 2 bases, with 8 bases between. This CDR3 has 12 residues.

The CDR3 region has the DNA TGTGCCAGCAGTACCTATACGGGACTAGCGGGAGACAATGAGCAGTTCTTC. Translating gives CASSTYTGLAGDNEQFF. The J gene is TRBJ2-1, the V gene TRBV28; 14 bases agree with TRBD2. The CDR3 consists of 17 residues. V dropped 5 bases and J dropped 5; count of bases not matched to a gene: 8. Germline CDR1 is MDHEN and CDR2 is SYDVKM.

The V call is TRBV2, the J call TRBJ1-1; D is unclear. This CDR3 region has 14 residues. CDR1 SNHLY and CDR2 FYNNEI come from the germline V gene. Trimming removed 5 bases from V and 3 bases from J, with 13 bases in between. The CDR3 loop reads CASSSNSFDTEAFF. In nucleotides, the CDR3 is TGTGCCAGCAGTAGCAACAGTTTTGACACTGAAGCTTTCTTT.